A single sample is the source of the 21 T cell receptor beta chains below, sequenced in a study of esophageal squamous cell carcinoma tumors. After a first PCR with P20EA plus a TCR alpha or TCR beta constant-region primer, a nested PCR used CA2 or CB2. A polyT18-containing BSL-18E primer started reverse transcription before unbiased adaptor ligation RT-PCR amplified the TCR genes. Using its own MiXCR run on the 5' RACE reads, TCRdb lists one record per CDR3 protein. The sample holds about 86 distinct CDR3 sequences. The sequencing sample was made of tumor tissue. All receptors derive from a man between 45 and 85 years old with esophageal squamous cell carcinoma.

Within the sample, this clonotype is large (0.1 to 1%). This rearrangement joins TRBV15 to TRBJ1-3; no reliable D call. From germline, CDR1 is LNHNV and CDR2 YYDKDF (reference sequence). CDR3 size: 16 residues. Deletions cut 5 bases from V and 4 bases from J, with 18 bases between. The CDR3 DNA reads TGTGCCACCAGCGGGATCGACGGCCCGATAGGAAACACCATATATTTT. Its protein product is CATSGIDGPIGNTIYF.

This clonotype was counted a single time. The chain carries TRBV20-1 and TRBJ2-1; TRBD2 matches 12 bases. The germline V gene has CDR1 DFQATT and CDR2 SNEGSKA (reference sequence). The CDR3 contains 17 residues. V shed 2 bases and J 1 base; nucleotides not matched to a gene: 6. DNA for the CDR3: TGCAGTGCTAGAACGACTAGCGGGAGTGGGTCCTACAATGAGCAGTTCTTC. The encoded protein is CSARTTSGSGSYNEQFF.

This clonotype is labeled as large. The chain carries TRBV10-2 and TRBJ2-3; 9 positions match TRBD1. Losses at the gene ends were 8 bases for V and 6 bases for J; bases not matched to a gene: 12. The germline gives CDR1 WSHSY, CDR2 SAAADI. This CDR3 has 15 residues. The CDR3 DNA sequence: TGCGCCAGCTTTATGTCCGGGACAGGGCCGGATACGCAGTATTTT. Translated: CASFMSGTGPDTQYF.

In its sample, this clonotype is hyperexpanded. The V and J genes are TRBV6-1 and TRBJ2-7; weak D call: TRBD1 (6 bases). V lost 8 bases and J lost 0, with 14 bases in between. The CDR3 extends over 14 amino acids. CDR1 is MNHNS, CDR2 SASEGT, per germline. This CDR3 is CASQDRRSSYEQYF. As DNA, the CDR3 is TGTGCCAGCCAGGACAGACGAAGCTCCTACGAGCAGTACTTC.

This clonotype is large in the sample. This rearrangement joins TRBV11-3 to TRBJ2-1; 13 bases line up with TRBD2. The ends lost 1 base at V and 5 bases at J; junction bases unmatched: 2. Germline CDR1 is SGHNT and CDR2 is YENEEA. The CDR3 sequence is 16 residues long. CDR3: CASSLGGLAGNNEQFF. CDR3 sequence (DNA): TGTGCCAGCAGCTTAGGGGGACTAGCGGGAAACAATGAGCAGTTCTTC.

This clonotype is categorized as large (0.1 to 1%). The chain recombines TRBV11-2 with TRBJ2-3; weak D call: TRBD1 (6 bases). Germline CDR1 is SGHAT and CDR2 is FQNNGV. V was clipped by 2 bases and J by 4 bases, with 16 bases between them. The CDR3 consists of 16 residues. CDR3 residues: CASSLWAGTLADTQYF. The CDR3 bases are TGTGCCAGCAGCTTATGGGCAGGGACATTAGCAGATACGCAGTATTTT.

Comments on this clonotype: As the CDR3 is not closed by the conserved phenylalanine or tryptophan, this likely results from a read error. The chain carries TRBV28 and TRBJ1-4, with D perhaps matching TRBD1 (6 bases). Trimming removed 6 bases from V and 11 bases from J, with 16 bases in between. CDR1 and CDR2 from the germline V gene are MDHEN and SYDVKM. The CDR3 totals 13 residues. The CDR3 DNA sequence: TGTGCCAGCAGCCCCGGGACATGGGTGAAACTGTTTTCT. Amino acid sequence: CASSPGTWVKLFS.

A remark on this clonotype: At one boundary the junction diverges from the germline segment, which might be a read error. The V call is TRBV9, the J call TRBJ1-2; D is undetermined. CDR3 length equals 15 residues. The germline V gene has CDR1 SGDLS and CDR2 YYNGEE. The CDR3 spells CPSSVAIGSSYGYTF. The DNA for the CDR3 is TGTCCCAGCAGCGTAGCCATCGGCAGCAGCTATGGCTACACCTTC.

This clonotype rates as large. The chain joins TRBV20-1 to TRBJ2-7; unclear D gene. V was clipped by 6 bases and J by 0 bases, with 12 bases between them. There are 13 residues in the CDR3. CDR1 DFQATT and CDR2 SNEGSKA come from the germline V gene (reference sequence). CDR3 residues: CSAPFPSSYEQYF. CDR3 coding DNA: TGCAGTGCGCCGTTTCCCAGCTCCTACGAGCAGTACTTC.

This clonotype qualifies as large. The chain joins TRBV30 to TRBJ1-1, with no clear D. This CDR3 contains 13 residues. From germline, CDR1 is GTSNPN and CDR2 SVGIG (reference sequence). The V gene lost 4 bases and the J gene lost 2 bases, with 11 bases spanning the gap. CDR3 DNA: TGTGCCTGGACGGGAACAGTAAACACTGAAGCTTTCTTT. Translation gives CAWTGTVNTEAFF.

The chain has TRBV6-6 and TRBJ2-7, with 8 nucleotides matching TRBD1. This CDR3 contains 13 residues. Germline V gene data show CDR1 as MNHNY and CDR2 as SVGAGI (reference sequence). Unmatched junction bases numbered 7, after V lost 6 bases and J lost 6 bases. CDR3 sequence reads: CASSSGQGSEQYF. The CDR3 nucleotides are TGTGCCAGCAGCAGCGGACAGGGATCCGAGCAGTACTTC.

This clonotype is hyperexpanded (1% or more) by share. This rearrangement joins TRBV6-6 to TRBJ2-7, with TRBD2 matching 11 bases. The CDR3 has 17 residues. The germline V gene has CDR1 MNHNY and CDR2 SVGAGI (reference sequence). The ends lost 3 bases at V and 2 bases at J; junction bases unmatched: 9. CDR3 loop: CASSYTLAGDRAYEQYF. For the CDR3, the DNA is TGTGCCAGCAGTTATACACTAGCGGGAGATCGTGCCTACGAGCAGTACTTC.

V gene TRBV20-1 combines with J gene TRBJ2-1; 10 nucleotides line up with TRBD2. CDR1 DFQATT and CDR2 SNEGSKA come from the germline V gene (reference sequence). The CDR3 has 17 amino acids. V lost 2 bases to trimming and J lost 1 base; unmatched junction nucleotides: 8. CDR3 residues: CSARTASGSGSYNEQFF. CDR3 DNA sequence: TGCAGTGCTAGAACGGCTAGCGGGAGTGGGTCCTACAATGAGCAGTTCTTC.

By proportion, this clonotype is large. J is TRBJ2-7 and V is TRBV15; tentative D call: TRBD1 (6 bases). Trimming left V 1 base short and J 0 bases short, with 16 bases between. The CDR3 is made up of 17 amino acids. Germline-derived CDR1 and CDR2 are LNHNV and YYDKDF (reference sequence). The CDR3 DNA sequence: TGTGCCACCAGCAGAGGGTTGTTGGGGACATCCTCCTACGAGCAGTACTTC. Protein: CATSRGLLGTSSYEQYF.

This clonotype is termed large. The rearrangement links TRBV11-2 to TRBJ2-7; D possibly matches TRBD1 or TRBD2 (6 bases each). The ends were cut back, 3 bases at V and 5 bases at J, with 17 bases in the middle. Germline V lookup: CDR1 SGHAT, CDR2 FQNNGV. This CDR3 spans 15 amino acids. The CDR3 nucleotides read TGTGCCAGCAGCTTGGAGGGGGGTTTTGAACACGAGCAGTACTTC. Translating gives CASSLEGGFEHEQYF.

This clonotype counts as hyperexpanded (1% or more). The chain recombines TRBV19 with TRBJ2-5; D ambiguous. The CDR3 length is 12 residues. Germline V gene sequence: CDR1 LNHDA, CDR2 SQIVND (reference sequence). The ends were cut back, 1 base at V and 4 bases at J, with 4 bases in the middle. CDR3 in amino acids: CASSIAGETQYF. Here the CDR3 DNA reads TGTGCCAGTAGTATAGCCGGAGAGACCCAGTACTTC.

This clonotype is deemed hyperexpanded. This sequence joins TRBV12-3 or TRBV12-4 and TRBJ2-1; TRBD2 aligns across 8 bases. The ends lost 2 bases at V and 4 bases at J; junction bases unmatched: 10. This CDR3 has 17 amino acids. The CDR3 sequence: CASSLPPPGGGYNEQFF. The CDR3 region has the DNA TGTGCCAGCAGTTTACCCCCTCCGGGAGGGGGGTACAATGAGCAGTTCTTC.

This clonotype is medium-sized in the sample. This chain connects TRBV30 to TRBJ2-2, with 9 bases lining up with TRBD1. The germline V gene has CDR1 GTSNPN and CDR2 SVGIG (reference sequence). This CDR3 spans 16 amino acids. Germline trimming cut 2 bases from V and 1 base from J; bases unmatched to any gene: 5. DNA for the CDR3: TGTGCCTGGAGTCCGGGGGGACAGGGGAACACCGGGGAGCTGTTTTTT. It specifies CAWSPGGQGNTGELFF.

This clonotype is labeled hyperexpanded. The chain combines TRBV6-1 with TRBJ2-6, with 10 nucleotides matching TRBD2. Germline loops: CDR1 MNHNS, CDR2 SASEGT. CDR3 size: 19 residues. V shed 4 bases and J 0 bases; nucleotides not matched to a gene: 9. The chain's CDR3 is CASSANPGLASSGANVLTF. In DNA form, the CDR3 reads TGTGCCAGCAGTGCCAATCCGGGACTAGCGTCCTCTGGGGCCAACGTCCTGACTTTC.

The J gene is TRBJ1-2, the V gene TRBV2, with D possibly matching TRBD1 (5 bases). This CDR3 is built from 11 residues. Between the trimmed V and J ends, which lost 9 bases and 5 bases, there was a span of 10 bases. The germline V gene encodes CDR1 SNHLY and CDR2 FYNNEI. CDR3 protein: CASSKGYGYTF. The CDR3, as DNA: TGTGCCAGTTCGAAGGGGTATGGCTACACCTTC.

By its share, this clonotype is large. The chain joins TRBV28 to TRBJ2-6; D uncertain. V lost 5 bases and J 0 bases, leaving 11 bases between the germline ends. The CDR3 loop spans 16 amino acids. Germline V gives CDR1 MDHEN, CDR2 SYDVKM. The CDR3, as DNA: TGTGCCAGCAGTCTCAACTTGAACTCTGGGGCCAACGTCCTGACTTTC. Translated, it gives CASSLNLNSGANVLTF.